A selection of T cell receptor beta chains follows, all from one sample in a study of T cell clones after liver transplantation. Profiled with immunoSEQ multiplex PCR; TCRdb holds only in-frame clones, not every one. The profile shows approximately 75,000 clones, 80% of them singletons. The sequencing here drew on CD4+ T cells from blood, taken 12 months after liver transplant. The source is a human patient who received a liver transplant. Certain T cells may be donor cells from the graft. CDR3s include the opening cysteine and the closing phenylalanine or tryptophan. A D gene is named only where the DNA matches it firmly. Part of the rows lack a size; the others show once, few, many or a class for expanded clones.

TGTGCCAGCAGCTCTTGGGGGACAGGGTTCTACGAGCAGTACTTC	CASSSWGTGFYEQYF	TRBJ2-7	TRBD1	TRBV7-8	few
TGTGCCAGCAGCGGGACACATCTAGGGACCCAGTACTTC	CASSGTHLGTQYF	TRBJ2-5	NA	TRBV2	NA
TGTGCCAGCAGCTTTAGCGGGAGGAGGGACACCGGGGAGCTGTTTTTT	CASSFSGRRDTGELFF	TRBJ2-2	TRBD2	TRBV5-6	NA
TGCGCCAGCAGCCAAGATGGCCCAGGGGCAATTTACTATGGCTACACCTTC	CASSQDGPGAIYYGYTF	TRBJ1-2	NA	TRBV4-3	NA
TGTGCCAGCAGTGTGTTAGGTCCTGAAGCTTTCTTT	CASSVLGPEAFF	TRBJ1-1	NA	TRBV2	NA
TGTGCCAGCAGCTTAGTTGTCGGCGCTCTTACGGAGACCCAGTACTTC	CASSLVVGALTETQYF	TRBJ2-5	NA	TRBV7-2	NA
TGTGCCAGCAGCTCAATACAGGGGCGGACTGAAGCTTTCTTT	CASSSIQGRTEAFF	TRBJ1-1	TRBD1	TRBV7-2	NA
TGTGCCTCCCTCGGGACAACCGACTCCTACGAGCAGTACTTC	CASLGTTDSYEQYF	TRBJ2-7	NA	TRBV6-6	NA
TGCAGCGTTCACAGGGGGCTCGGTGAGCAGTTCTTC	CSVHRGLGEQFF	TRBJ2-1	TRBD1	TRBV29-1	NA
TGCGCCAGCAGCCATGCCGGGTCGTACACTGAAGCTTTCTTT	CASSHAGSYTEAFF	TRBJ1-1	NA	TRBV4-1	NA
TGTGCCAGCAGCTTAAGTGCGGGAGGGCCGAGTGAGCAGTTCTTC	CASSLSAGGPSEQFF	TRBJ2-1	TRBD2	TRBV7-8	NA
TGCGCCAGCAGCTTGTGGACTAGCAGGAATGAGCAGTTCTTC	CASSLWTSRNEQFF	TRBJ2-1	TRBD2	TRBV5-1	NA
TGTGCCAGCAGCAGCGGGACACCTCTAACCGGGGAGCTGTTTTTT	CASSSGTPLTGELFF	TRBJ2-2	NA	TRBV9	NA
TGTGCCAGCAGTCCGGAGTTGGGGTATCAGCCCCAGCATTTT	CASSPELGYQPQHF	TRBJ1-5	NA	TRBV6-5	once
TGCGCCAGCAGGTGGACTAGCGGGCCTAAGGGGGATACGCAGTATTTT	CASRWTSGPKGDTQYF	TRBJ2-3	TRBD2	TRBV5-1	NA
TGTGCCAGCAGTCAGGGAGTTGGGACTGAAGCTTTCTTT	CASSQGVGTEAFF	TRBJ1-1	NA	TRBV2	few
TGTGCCAGCAGCGTAGCTCCAAAGGAGACCCAGTACTTC	CASSVAPKETQYF	TRBJ2-5	NA	TRBV9	NA
TGTGCCAGCAGCCCGACCGGAAGAGAACAAGAGACCCAGTACTTC	CASSPTGREQETQYF	TRBJ2-5	NA	TRBV9	NA
TGTGCCAGCAGCCGGCTTGGGACAGGCGTTGTTGATACGCAGTATTTT	CASSRLGTGVVDTQYF	TRBJ2-3	TRBD1	TRBV5-6	NA
TGCAGCGTTGAATACTCCACAGATACGCAGTATTTT	CSVEYSTDTQYF	TRBJ2-3	NA	TRBV29-1	NA
TGTGCCAGCAGCCGGACAGAGAGCAATCAGCCCCAGCATTTT	CASSRTESNQPQHF	TRBJ1-5	NA	TRBV5-5	NA
TGCGCCAGCAGCTTGACCCGGACAGGGGGCGAGGGTGAAGCTTTCTTT	CASSLTRTGGEGEAFF	TRBJ1-1	TRBD1	TRBV5-1	NA
TGTGCCAGCACCACGGGTGGACTTCCAAGCTCCTACGAGCAGTACTTC	CASTTGGLPSSYEQYF	TRBJ2-7	NA	TRBV2	NA
TGTGCCAGCAGCTTAGATCGGACTGGCAGGGGACATGGCTACACCTTC	CASSLDRTGRGHGYTF	TRBJ1-2	NA	TRBV11-2	NA